Given below is one TCR beta chain in context. This sample is part of a study of blood T cell repertoires in COVID-19. On the study more broadly: The samples span acute and convalescent COVID-19 from the United States, Italy and Spain. T cells, B-cell-depleted T cells, or PBMCs supplied cDNA or gDNA.

Libraries were prepared by immunoSEQ multiplex PCR; TCRdb keeps only in-frame clonotypes and omits some of them. In the table there are some 380,000 clones, roughly 86% of which are singletons. The V gene's germline CDR1 is MNHEY and CDR2 SMNVEV (reference sequence). The CDR3 is 14 residues long. Trimming removed 8 bases from V and 0 bases from J, with 11 bases in between. Material for sequencing was PBMCs or T cells enriched from blood (not recorded which). The sequence came from a woman in her thirties or forties with acute COVID-19. This chain joins TRBV27 and TRBJ1-5, with TRBD1 as a possible D gene (5 bases). CDR3 bases: TGTGCCAGCGCGACAGAAAATAGCAATCAGCCCCAGCATTTT. Residues: CASATENSNQPQHF.